This entry is about one TCR beta chain. Seattle patients were enrolled while actively infected and followed longitudinally. Trimming pared 7 bases from V and 0 bases from J, leaving 9 bases between. This CDR3 region has 13 residues. Germline CDR1 is SNHLY and CDR2 is FYNNEI. This sample was taken from a study of blood T cell repertoires in COVID-19. Study information: From the United States, Italy and Spain came samples of acute and convalescent COVID-19. The cDNA or gDNA used as material had been derived from T cells, B-cell-depleted T cells, or PBMCs.

As originally analysed: Cell counts per sample came from amplifying reference gene primers. The assay was immunoSEQ multiplex PCR, and TCRdb's table has in-frame clones only and misses some. V and J calls and clone size are copied from that table; D and trimming were computed from the DNA. This table has around 470,000 clones, 89% appearing once. Sample: peripheral blood. The TCR comes from a man between 18 and 29 years old with COVID-19, enrolled during active disease. The chain combines TRBV2 with TRBJ1-1; D is unclear. CDR3 bases: TGTGCCAGCACGACAAGGATGAACACTGAAGCTTTCTTT. It is translated as CASTTRMNTEAFF.